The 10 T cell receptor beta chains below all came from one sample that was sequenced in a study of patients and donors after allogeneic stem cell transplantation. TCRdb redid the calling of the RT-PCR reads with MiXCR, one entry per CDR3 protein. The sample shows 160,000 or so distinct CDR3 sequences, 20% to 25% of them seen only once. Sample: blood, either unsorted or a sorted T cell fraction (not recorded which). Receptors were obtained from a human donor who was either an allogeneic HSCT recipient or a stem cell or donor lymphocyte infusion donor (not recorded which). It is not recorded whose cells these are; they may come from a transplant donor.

CDR3 loop: CASSPWTSYNEQFF. The CDR3 DNA sequence: TGTGCCAGCAGTCCTTGGACTTCCTACAATGAGCAGTTCTTC. The J gene is TRBJ2-1, the V gene TRBV25-1, with D perhaps TRBD2 (5 bases). The V gene's germline CDR1 is MGHDK and CDR2 SYGVNS. There are 14 residues in the CDR3. V was shortened by 5 bases and J by 1 base, with 9 bases between the two germline ends.

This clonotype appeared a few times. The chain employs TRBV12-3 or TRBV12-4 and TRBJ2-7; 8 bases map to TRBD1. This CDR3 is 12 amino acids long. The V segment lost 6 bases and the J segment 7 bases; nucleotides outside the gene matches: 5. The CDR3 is CASRSQGVEQYF. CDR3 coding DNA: TGTGCCAGCAGGTCACAGGGGGTGGAGCAGTACTTC.

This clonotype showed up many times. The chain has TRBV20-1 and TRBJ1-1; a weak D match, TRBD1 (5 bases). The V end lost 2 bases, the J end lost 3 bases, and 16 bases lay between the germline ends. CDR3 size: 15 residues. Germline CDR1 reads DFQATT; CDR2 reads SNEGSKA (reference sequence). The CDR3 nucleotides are TGCAGTGCTAGACCGGGGGGGGTTCTCCACACTGAAGCTTTCTTT. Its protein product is CSARPGGVLHTEAFF.

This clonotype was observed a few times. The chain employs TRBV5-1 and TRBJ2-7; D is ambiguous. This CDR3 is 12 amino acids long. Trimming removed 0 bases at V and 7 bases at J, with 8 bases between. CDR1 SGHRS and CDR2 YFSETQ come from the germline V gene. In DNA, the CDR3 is TGCGCCAGCAGCTTGGCCTTTGGGGAGCAGTACTTC. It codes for CASSLAFGEQYF.

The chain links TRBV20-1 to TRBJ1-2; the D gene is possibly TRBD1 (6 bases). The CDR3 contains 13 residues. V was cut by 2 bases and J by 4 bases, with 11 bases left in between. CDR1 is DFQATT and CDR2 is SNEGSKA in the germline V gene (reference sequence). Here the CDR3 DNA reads TGCAGTGCTAGAAACCGGGGGGCCTATGGCTACACCTTC. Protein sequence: CSARNRGAYGYTF.

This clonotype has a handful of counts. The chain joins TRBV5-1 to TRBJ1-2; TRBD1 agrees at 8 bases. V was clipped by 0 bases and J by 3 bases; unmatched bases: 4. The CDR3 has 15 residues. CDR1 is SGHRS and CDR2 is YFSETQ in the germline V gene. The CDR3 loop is CASSLGQGSDYGYTF. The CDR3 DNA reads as TGCGCCAGCAGCTTGGGACAGGGGTCAGACTATGGCTACACCTTC. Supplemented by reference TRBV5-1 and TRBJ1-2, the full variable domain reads KAGVTQTPRYLIKTRGQQVTLSCSPISGHRSVSWYQQTPGQGLQFLFEYFSETQRNKGNFPGRFSGRQFSNSRSEMNVSTLELGDSALYLCASSLGQGSDYGYTFGSGTRLTVV.

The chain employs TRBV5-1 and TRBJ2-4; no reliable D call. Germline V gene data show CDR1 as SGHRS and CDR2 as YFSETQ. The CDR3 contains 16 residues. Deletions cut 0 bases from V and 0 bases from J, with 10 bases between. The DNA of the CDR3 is TGCGCCAGCAGCTTGGGGGCCAGCCTAGCCAAAAACATTCAGTACTTC. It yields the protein CASSLGASLAKNIQYF.

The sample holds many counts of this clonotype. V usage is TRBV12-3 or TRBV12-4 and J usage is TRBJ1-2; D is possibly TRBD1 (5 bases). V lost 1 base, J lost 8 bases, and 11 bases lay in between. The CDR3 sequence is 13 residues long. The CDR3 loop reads CASSLEQEPGYTF. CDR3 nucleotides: TGTGCCAGCAGTTTAGAACAGGAACCAGGCTACACCTTC.

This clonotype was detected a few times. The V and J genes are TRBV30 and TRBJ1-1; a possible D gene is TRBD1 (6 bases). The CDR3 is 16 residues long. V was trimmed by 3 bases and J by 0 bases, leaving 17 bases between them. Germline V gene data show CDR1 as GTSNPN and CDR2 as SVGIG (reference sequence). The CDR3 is CAWREIGQLMNTEAFF. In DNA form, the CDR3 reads TGTGCCTGGAGGGAGATCGGACAGCTCATGAACACTGAAGCTTTCTTT.

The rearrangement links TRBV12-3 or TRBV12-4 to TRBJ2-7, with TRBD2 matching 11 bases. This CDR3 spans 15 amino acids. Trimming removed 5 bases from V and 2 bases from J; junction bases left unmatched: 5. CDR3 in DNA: TGTGCCAGCAGTACCGGGACTAGCGGCCCCTACGAGCAGTACTTC. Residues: CASSTGTSGPYEQYF.